This paragraph covers one T cell receptor (beta chain) sequence. Its antigen remains unknown. V lost 3 bases and J 0 bases, leaving 9 bases between the germline ends. Germline lookup yields CDR1 GTSNPN and CDR2 SVGIG (reference sequence). This CDR3 region has 14 residues. Only in-frame clones appear in the TCRdb table, and some are missing; sequencing was by immunoSEQ multiplex PCR. Of tens of thousands of clones in the sample, approximately 92% were seen once. The sample belongs to a study of a mutant IDH1 vaccine in newly diagnosed glioma. The time point: week 35, safety follow-up. A single vaccine dose contained 300 ug of mutant IDH1 20-mer peptide, and topical imiquimod was used with it.

V is TRBV30 and J is TRBJ1-3, with a weak D call TRBD1 (6 bases). The sequence was obtained from a man between 45 and 60 years old with glioma. Specimen: PBMCs, collected from a glioma patient whose treatment included an IDH1 peptide vaccine. The chain's CDR3 is CAWSWTASGNTIYF. CDR3 coding DNA: TGTGCCTGGAGCTGGACAGCCTCTGGAAACACCATATATTTT.